Shown below are 26 T cell receptor beta chains from a single sample sequenced in a study of OX40 agonist ivuxolimab in advanced cancers. Sequencing used immunoSEQ multiplex PCR; TCRdb keeps in-frame clones, though not all of them. The repertoire holds around 58,000 clones, with roughly 86% as singletons. The input for sequencing was CD4+ or CD8+ T cells sorted from blood, taken in a trial of the OX40 agonist ivuxolimab. The receptors come from an adult with an advanced solid tumor such as melanoma, head and neck, liver or kidney cancer.

For this clone: The sample holds other DNA sequences that translate to the same CDR3. This chain connects TRBV9 to TRBJ2-5; D not certain. Germline lookup yields CDR1 SGDLS and CDR2 YYNGEE. The CDR3 totals 13 residues. Trimming pared 3 bases from V and 5 bases from J, leaving 11 bases between. The CDR3 bases are TGTGCCAGCAGCGCGGTATTTGGGGAGACCCAGTACTTC. This translates into CASSAVFGETQYF.

This chain joins TRBV19 and TRBJ2-1; the D gene is possibly TRBD2 (6 bases). V was shortened by 6 bases and J by 7 bases, with 22 bases between the two germline ends. This CDR3 region has 16 residues. Germline lookup yields CDR1 LNHDA and CDR2 SQIVND (reference sequence). The DNA of the CDR3 is TGTGCCAGTAGCTTACTAAGGCGGGGTAAGAAAAATGAGCAGTTCTTC. It specifies CASSLLRRGKKNEQFF.

CDR3 residues: CASSLGGGQVGSPLHF. DNA for the CDR3: TGTGCCAGCAGCTTAGGGGGGGGGCAGGTAGGATCACCCCTCCACTTT. The chain links TRBV7-2 to TRBJ1-6; D might be TRBD1 (6 bases). Germline V gene sequence: CDR1 SGHTA, CDR2 FQGNSA. Trimming pared 1 base from V and 10 bases from J, leaving 17 bases between. This CDR3 contains 16 residues.

CDR3: CASSVVGREKLFF. CDR3 DNA: TGTGCCAGCAGCGTAGTGGGGCGGGAAAAACTGTTTTTT. The V call is TRBV5-4, the J call TRBJ1-4; a possible D gene is TRBD1 (5 bases). Germline CDR1 is SGHNT and CDR2 is YYREEE (reference sequence). The V end lost 4 bases, the J end lost 8 bases, and 12 bases lay between the germline ends. The CDR3 is 13 residues long.

The chain is built from TRBV11-2 and TRBJ1-5, with 7 bases identical to TRBD1. Losses at the gene ends were 4 bases for V and 4 bases for J; bases not matched to a gene: 7. Per the germline V gene, CDR1 is SGHAT and CDR2 is FQNNGV. This CDR3 comprises 15 residues. CDR3 DNA sequence: TGTGCCAGCAGCTCGGGACAGAAGTCGAATCAGCCCCAGCATTTT. As protein: CASSSGQKSNQPQHF. The whole variable domain, filled in from reference TRBV11-2 and TRBJ1-5, reads EAGVAQSPRYKIIEKRQSVAFWCNPISGHATLYWYQQILGQGPKLLIQFQNNGVVDDSQLPKDRFSAERLKGVDSTLKIQPAKLEDSAVYLCASSSGQKSNQPQHFGDGTRLSIL.

The count of this clone is one. This chain joins TRBV28 and TRBJ1-4, with unresolved D. Per germline, CDR1 MDHEN and CDR2 SYDVKM. V shed 8 bases and J shed 4 bases, with 8 bases lying between them. This CDR3 is built from 12 residues. CDR3 DNA: TGTGCCAGCCGGGAGGGTAATGAAAAACTGTTTTTT. Protein: CASREGNEKLFF. The full variable domain, with the rest looked up from reference TRBV28 and TRBJ1-4, is DVKVTQSSRYLVKRTGEKVFLECVQDMDHENMFWYRQDPGLGLRLIYFSYDVKMKEKGDIPEGYSVSREKKERFSLILESASTNQTSMYLCASREGNEKLFFGSGTQLSVL.

The chain combines TRBV6-6 with TRBJ1-5; D is uncertain. CDR3 size: 12 residues. Trimming removed 5 bases from V and 12 bases from J, with 14 bases in between. Germline V gene lookup returns CDR1 MNHNY and CDR2 SVGAGI (reference sequence). CDR3 sequence (DNA): TGTGCCAGCAGTCCCCCGAACCTGAACCAGCATTTT. Translated: CASSPPNLNQHF.

This clone was recorded once. J is TRBJ2-5 and V is TRBV20-1; D gene uncertain. The J call may be in error: the DNA end matches TRBJ2-7 better. Germline CDR1 is DFQATT and CDR2 is SNEGSKA (reference sequence). The CDR3 has 11 amino acids. The CDR3 sequence: CSAPALDEQYF. CDR3 in DNA: TGCAGTGCTCCGGCCCTCGACGAGCAGTACTTC.

This clone was seen once. The V and J genes are TRBV7-9 and TRBJ2-1; D gene ambiguous. V shed 3 bases and J shed 9 bases, with 3 bases lying between them. The CDR3 is 10 residues long. Germline V gene data show CDR1 as SEHNR and CDR2 as FQNEAQ (reference sequence). For the CDR3, the DNA is TGTGCCAGCAGCTTTGGTGAGCAGTTCTTC. This translates into CASSFGEQFF.

J is TRBJ2-2 and V is TRBV7-6, with 9 bases fitting TRBD1. V lost 5 bases and J lost 1; bases outside the gene matches: 8. The CDR3 spans 17 residues. CDR1 and CDR2 from the germline V gene are SGHVS and FNYEAQ. CDR3 bases: TGTGCCAGCAGCGCTAGGACAGGGGCGGGGAACACCGGGGAGCTGTTTTTT. Translation gives CASSARTGAGNTGELFF.

The chain joins TRBV9 to TRBJ2-2; 7 bases map to TRBD1. Germline V gene sequence: CDR1 SGDLS, CDR2 YYNGEE. The CDR3 has 14 residues. The V and J ends lost 4 bases and 1 base, in that order; junction bases with no gene match: 1. The CDR3 bases are TGTGCCAGCAGCCGACAGGGGAACACCGGGGAGCTGTTTTTT. Its protein product is CASSRQGNTGELFF.

The CDR3 DNA reads as TGCGCCAGCAGCGTGGTGGCTGGGGCCAACGTCCTGACTTTC. Its protein is CASSVVAGANVLTF. The chain employs TRBV5-1 and TRBJ2-6; D not certain. The CDR3 has 14 residues. Germline V CDR1 and CDR2: SGHRS, YFSETQ. V gave up 4 bases and J gave up 2 bases, with 7 bases separating them.

The V call is TRBV7-2, the J call TRBJ2-4; 10 nucleotides align to TRBD1. CDR1 and CDR2 (germline): SGHTA, FQGNSA. This CDR3 spans 14 amino acids. V shed 6 bases and J 6 bases; nucleotides not matched to a gene: 5. This chain's CDR3 is CASRAGTGVNIQYF. CDR3 nucleotides: TGTGCCAGCAGGGCCGGGACAGGGGTAAACATTCAGTACTTC.

The count of this clone is one. The rearrangement uses TRBV6-1 and TRBJ1-2; D is unclear. Germline V gene data show CDR1 as MNHNS and CDR2 as SASEGT. Trimming took off 0 bases at V and 5 bases at J, with 13 bases between the two ends. The CDR3 sequence is 15 residues long. The CDR3 coding sequence is TGTGCCAGCAGTGAAGCGCATCTCAGCATTTATGGCTACACCTTC. Amino acid sequence: CASSEAHLSIYGYTF.

This clone has only one observation. V and J are TRBV6-6 and TRBJ2-7; TRBD1 agrees at 9 bases. The CDR3 length is 13 residues. V shed 8 bases and J 3 bases; nucleotides not matched to a gene: 5. Looked up from germline, CDR1 is MNHNY and CDR2 is SVGAGI (reference sequence). CDR3 nucleotide sequence: TGTGCCAGCCGGGGGACAGGGAGCTACGAGCAGTACTTC. This gives the protein CASRGTGSYEQYF.

The chain couples TRBV7-8 to TRBJ2-5; 7 bases are shared with TRBD1. Per the germline V gene, CDR1 is SGHVS and CDR2 is FQNEAQ. V shed 5 bases, J shed 5 bases, and the junction held 11 bases outside the gene matches. The length of the CDR3 is 15 residues. CDR3 amino acids: CASSKRSGQLETQYF. In DNA, the CDR3 is TGTGCCAGCAGCAAGAGATCGGGACAGTTGGAGACCCAGTACTTC.

In this sample, this clone turned up once. The rearrangement uses TRBV30 and TRBJ1-4, with 9 bases aligning to TRBD1. CDR3 size: 15 residues. V trimming: 3 bases; J trimming: 2 bases; junction bases outside the gene matches: 4. From germline, CDR1 is GTSNPN and CDR2 SVGIG (reference sequence). CDR3 nucleotides: TGTGCCTGGAGGGACAGGGGAAATACTAATGAAAAACTGTTTTTT. This translates into CAWRDRGNTNEKLFF. Based on the CDR3 plus reference TRBV30 and TRBJ1-4, the full variable domain is SQTIHQWPATLVQPVGSPLSLECTVEGTSNPNLYWYRQAAGRGLQLLFYSVGIGQISSEVPQNLSASRPQDRQFILSSKKLLLSDSGFYLCAWRDRGNTNEKLFFGSGTQLSVL.

V and J are TRBV5-1 and TRBJ2-1, with 7 positions matching TRBD1. This CDR3 has 13 amino acids. The J segment lost 6 bases and the V segment lost 4 bases, leaving 4 bases of the junction unmatched. Germline V gene lookup returns CDR1 SGHRS and CDR2 YFSETQ. CDR3 sequence: CASSTYRGNEQFF. CDR3 coding DNA: TGCGCCAGCAGCACGTACAGGGGCAATGAGCAGTTCTTC. The full variable domain, its missing parts supplied by reference TRBV5-1 and TRBJ2-1, is KAGVTQTPRYLIKTRGQQVTLSCSPISGHRSVSWYQQTPGQGLQFLFEYFSETQRNKGNFPGRFSGRQFSNSRSEMNVSTLELGDSALYLCASSTYRGNEQFFGPGTRLTVL.

The chain is built from TRBV2 and TRBJ2-1, with a possible D match to TRBD1 (5 bases). The germline gives CDR1 SNHLY, CDR2 FYNNEI. Trimming stripped 3 bases from V and 6 bases from J, with 12 bases between. This CDR3 is 14 amino acids long. The CDR3 loop reads CASSESRVVNEQFF. The CDR3 DNA follows: TGTGCCAGCAGTGAGTCCAGGGTTGTCAATGAGCAGTTCTTC.

V usage is TRBV7-9 and J usage is TRBJ1-2; D is perhaps TRBD1 (5 bases). V was pared by 3 bases and J by 4 bases, with 9 bases between. Germline V gene data show CDR1 as SEHNR and CDR2 as FQNEAQ (reference sequence). This CDR3 is 13 amino acids long. The CDR3, as DNA: TGTGCCAGCAGCTTTGGGACGGTCTATGGCTACACCTTC. It is translated as CASSFGTVYGYTF.

The genes are TRBV6-1 and TRBJ2-3; D unclear. This CDR3 has 13 amino acids. Germline V lookup: CDR1 MNHNS, CDR2 SASEGT. V dropped 3 bases and J dropped 2 bases, with 6 bases sitting between them. The CDR3 sequence: CASSERLTDTQYF. The CDR3 bases are TGTGCCAGCAGTGAGCGCCTCACAGATACGCAGTATTTT.

This chain connects TRBV6-5 to TRBJ2-7; TRBD1 matches at 8 bases. J gave up 1 base and V 5 bases, and 7 bases lay outside the gene matches. The CDR3 consists of 15 residues. Germline V CDR1 and CDR2: MNHEY, SVGAGI. DNA of the CDR3: TGTGCCAGCAGTCCTGACCGGGACAGGTCCTACGAGCAGTACTTC. It translates to CASSPDRDRSYEQYF.

This chain joins TRBV2 and TRBJ1-4, with TRBD1 as a possible D gene (5 bases). V was trimmed by 7 bases and J by 7 bases, leaving 13 bases between them. Looked up from germline, CDR1 is SNHLY and CDR2 is FYNNEI. This CDR3 is built from 13 residues. The CDR3 DNA sequence: TGTGCCAGCAACGAGGGGTTTGCTGAAAAACTGTTTTTT. Residues: CASNEGFAEKLFF. The full variable domain, its missing parts supplied by reference TRBV2 and TRBJ1-4, is EPEVTQTPSHQVTQMGQEVILRCVPISNHLYFYWYRQILGQKVEFLVSFYNNEISEKSEIFDDQFSVERPDGSNFTLKIRSTKLEDSAMYFCASNEGFAEKLFFGSGTQLSVL.

The rearrangement uses TRBV10-3 and TRBJ1-1; 7 bases agree with TRBD1. Germline V lookup: CDR1 ENHRY, CDR2 SYGVKD. V shed 6 bases and J 1 base; nucleotides not matched to a gene: 8. The CDR3 contains 15 residues. The CDR3 loop reads CAISYTGAKNTEAFF. DNA of the CDR3: TGTGCCATCAGCTATACAGGGGCGAAGAACACTGAAGCTTTCTTT.

In its sample, this clone was seen once. The CDR3 bases are TGTGCCAGCAGCTCACAGCACCTCGGAGGGGAGCTGTTTTTT. This sequence encodes CASSSQHLGGELFF. V usage is TRBV7-6 and J usage is TRBJ2-2, with unresolved D. V lost 4 bases to trimming and J lost 8 bases, with 14 bases between them. The CDR3 consists of 14 residues. The germline V gene has CDR1 SGHVS and CDR2 FNYEAQ. Full variable domain (remainder filled in from reference TRBV7-6 and TRBJ2-2): GAGVSQSPRYKVTKRGQDVALRCDPISGHVSLYWYRQALGQGPEFLTYFNYEAQQDKSGLPNDRFSAERPEGSISTLTIQRTEQRDSAMYRCASSSQHLGGELFFGEGSRLTVL.

The chain couples TRBV15 to TRBJ1-2; 8 bases map to TRBD1. V shed 2 bases and J 7 bases; nucleotides not matched to a gene: 3. The CDR3 is made up of 13 amino acids. Germline lookup yields CDR1 LNHNV and CDR2 YYDKDF (reference sequence). CDR3 sequence reads: CATSRQGASGYTF. CDR3 coding DNA: TGTGCCACCAGCAGACAGGGGGCAAGTGGCTACACCTTC.